The rows below give T cell receptor beta chains drawn from one sample of a study of T cells in Graves' hyperthyroidism and ophthalmopathy. TCRdb itself ran the multiplex PCR reads through MiXCR, one entry per CDR3 protein. Of some 270,000 distinct CDR3 sequences in the sample, approximately 12% were seen once. The sample taken for sequencing was blood. The receptors come from a woman between 25 and 40 years old with Graves' hyperthyroidism that later progressed to Graves' ophthalmopathy. The CDR3 runs from the conserved cysteine through the conserved F or W. D genes are given only for firm matches. Some rows mark clone size as missing; the rest say once, few, many or name a class of expanded clone.

j_call v_call clone_size d_call cdr3_nt cdr3_aa
TRBJ2-3 TRBV7-9 . TRBD2 TGTGCCAGCAGCTTAAGCGGGAGTGTAATAGATACGCAGTATTTT CASSLSGSVIDTQYF
TRBJ2-3 TRBV20-1 few . TGCAGTGCTAGCGACCAAGCGTACACAGATACGCAGTATTTT CSASDQAYTDTQYF
TRBJ2-3 TRBV30 many . TGTGCCTGGAGTCGTCTAGGCGGGGATACGCAGTATTTT CAWSRLGGDTQYF
TRBJ2-3 TRBV12-3/TRBV12-4 many . TGTGCCAGCAGTTACAACAGGGAGCGAAACACAGATACGCAGTATTTT CASSYNRERNTDTQYF
TRBJ2-1 TRBV25-1 few . TGTGCCAGCAGTGGTTCGGGCAGGGAATACAATGAGCAGTTCTTC CASSGSGREYNEQFF
TRBJ1-3 TRBV28 many . TGTGCCAGCAGTCCCTTGTCGAACACCATATATTTT CASSPLSNTIYF
TRBJ2-5 TRBV7-2 many TRBD2 TGTGCCAGCAGCCAAACTAGCGGGAGCTCAAGTTTTGAGACCCAGTACTTC CASSQTSGSSSFETQYF
TRBJ2-7 TRBV28 few TRBD2 TGTGCCAGCTCTTTGGCGCGGCAACGAGCGGGGGAGCAGTACTTC CASSLARQRAGEQYF
TRBJ2-3 TRBV14 many . TGTGCCAGCAGCCGAAAAAGAGGGGATACGCAGTATTTT CASSRKRGDTQYF
TRBJ1-2 TRBV6-1 many TRBD1 TGTGCCAGCAGCCCTTTGACAGGGGGCTATGGCTACACCTTC CASSPLTGGYGYTF
TRBJ1-2 TRBV6-1 once . TGTGCCAGCAGGGGGACTCAGTATGGCTACACCTTC CASRGTQYGYTF
TRBJ2-7 TRBV20-1 many . TGCAGTGTTAGGGACCGCCTAACCTACGAGCAGTACTTC CSVRDRLTYEQYF
TRBJ2-3 TRBV27 . TRBD2 TGTGCCAGCAGTTCCCTAACCGGGACTAGCGGGGTTAGAGATACGCAGTATTTT CASSSLTGTSGVRDTQYF
TRBJ2-2 TRBV19 few . TGTGCCAGTAGTATTGGGGGTTTCACCGGGGAGCTGTTTTTT CASSIGGFTGELFF
TRBJ2-7 TRBV7-9 many . TGTGCCAGCAGCTTAGGTTTTTATTCCTACGAGCAGTACTTC CASSLGFYSYEQYF
TRBJ2-7 TRBV28 few TRBD2 TGTGCCAGCAGGGGGGGGGGACTACGGGACCACGAGCAGTACTTC CASRGGGLRDHEQYF
TRBJ2-3 TRBV28 . . TGTGCCAGGAGGAGTCAGGAGGGGGCAGATACGCAGTATTTT CARRSQEGADTQYF
TRBJ2-7 TRBV7-2 many . TGTGCCAGCAGCTTAGAGGCGGGAACGGGACGCGAGCAGTACTTC CASSLEAGTGREQYF
TRBJ1-4 TRBV4-3 many . TGCGCCAGCAGCCAAGATACAGGGACTAATGAAAAACTGTTTTTT CASSQDTGTNEKLFF
TRBJ1-1 TRBV9 many . TGTGCCAGCAGCCTTTCGGGGACCTTGGACACTGAAGCTTTCTTT CASSLSGTLDTEAFF
TRBJ2-1 TRBV6-1 many TRBD2 TGTGCCAGCGAGCCACTAGCGGGAGGGCATGAGCAGTTCTTC CASEPLAGGHEQFF
TRBJ1-6 TRBV5-1 . . TGCGCCAGCAGCTTGGAAGTAGGGGGGGATTCACCCCTCCACTTT CASSLEVGGDSPLHF
TRBJ2-3 TRBV20-1 . TRBD2 TGCAGTGCCCCAGCGGGGGGGGGCCACACAGATACGCAGTATTTT CSAPAGGGHTDTQYF
TRBJ1-1 TRBV20-1 . . TGCAGTGCTAGAGAAATGTCGGCTACTGAAGCTTTCTTT CSAREMSATEAFF
TRBJ2-7 TRBV5-8 . TRBD2 TGTGCCAGCAGCCAAGCGGGGACTAGCGGGAACGAGCAGTACTTC CASSQAGTSGNEQYF
TRBJ2-7 TRBV30 many . TGTGCCTGGAGTGCGGGGTACTCCTACGAGCAGTACTTC CAWSAGYSYEQYF